This TCR beta chain comes out of a study of response to subunit inactivated influenza vaccine. MiXCR was run by TCRdb on the RT-PCR reads, yielding one entry per CDR3 protein. The data show around 710,000 distinct CDR3 sequences, approximately 14% seen once. This CDR3 is built from 16 residues. The ends were cut back, 4 bases at V and 8 bases at J, with 20 bases in the middle. Germline V gene lookup returns CDR1 LGHDT and CDR2 YNNKEL (reference sequence). A note on this clonotype: Its antigen is not known.

The study, taken as a whole, reports: Each seasonal influenza vaccination recruits few new T cells, the authors suggested.

This chain connects TRBV3-1 to TRBJ2-2; D may be TRBD1 (5 bases). The source was PBMCs from blood, collected less than 15 days before vaccination. This TCR was sampled from a man in his forties or fifties who received an inactivated influenza vaccine. The CDR3 nucleotides read TGTGCCAGCAGCCGGTTATCTTCAGGGTTCACGGGGGAGCTGTTTTTT. This codes for CASSRLSSGFTGELFF. Together with reference TRBV3-1 and TRBJ2-2, the CDR3 gives the full variable domain: DTAVSQTPKYLVTQMGNDKSIKCEQNLGHDTMYWYKQDSKKFLKIMFSYNNKELIINETVPNRFSPKSPDKAHLNLHINSLELGDSAVYFCASSRLSSGFTGELFFGEGSRLTVL.